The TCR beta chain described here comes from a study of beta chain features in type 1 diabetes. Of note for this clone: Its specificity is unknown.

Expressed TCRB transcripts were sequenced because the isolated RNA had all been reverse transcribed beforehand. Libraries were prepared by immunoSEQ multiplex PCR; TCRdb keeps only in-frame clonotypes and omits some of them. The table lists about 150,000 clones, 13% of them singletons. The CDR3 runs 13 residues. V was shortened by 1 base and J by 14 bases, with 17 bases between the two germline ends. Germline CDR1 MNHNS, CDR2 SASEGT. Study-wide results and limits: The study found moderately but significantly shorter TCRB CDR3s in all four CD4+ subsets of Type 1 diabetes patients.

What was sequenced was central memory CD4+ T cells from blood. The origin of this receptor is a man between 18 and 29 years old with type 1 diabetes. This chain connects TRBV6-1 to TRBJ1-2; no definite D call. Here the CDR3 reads CASSEDSFSPGTF. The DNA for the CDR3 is TGTGCCAGCAGTGAAGACAGCTTTTCCCCGGGTACCTTC.